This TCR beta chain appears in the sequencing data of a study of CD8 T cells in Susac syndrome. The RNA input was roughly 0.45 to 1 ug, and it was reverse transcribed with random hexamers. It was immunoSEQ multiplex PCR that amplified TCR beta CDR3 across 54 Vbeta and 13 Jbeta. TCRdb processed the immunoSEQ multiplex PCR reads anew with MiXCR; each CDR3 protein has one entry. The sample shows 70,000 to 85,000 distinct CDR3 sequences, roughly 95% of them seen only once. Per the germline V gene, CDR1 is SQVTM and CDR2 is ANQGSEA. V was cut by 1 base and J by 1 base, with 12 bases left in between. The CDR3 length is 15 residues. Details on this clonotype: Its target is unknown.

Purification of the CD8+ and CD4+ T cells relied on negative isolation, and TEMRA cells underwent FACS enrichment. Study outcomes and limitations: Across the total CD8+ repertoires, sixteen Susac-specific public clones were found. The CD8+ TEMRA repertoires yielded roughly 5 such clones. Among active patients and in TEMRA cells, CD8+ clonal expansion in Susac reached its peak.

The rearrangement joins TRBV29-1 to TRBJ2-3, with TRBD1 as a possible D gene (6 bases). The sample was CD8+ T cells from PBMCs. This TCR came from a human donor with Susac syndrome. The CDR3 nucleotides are TGCAGCGTTGAAGTAGAGGACAGACGCACAGATACGCAGTATTTT. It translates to CSVEVEDRRTDTQYF.